This TCR beta chain was recorded in a study of OX40 agonist ivuxolimab in advanced cancers. Of note for this clone: Its target is not known.

Samples of blood were obtained at baseline, on cycle 4 day 1, and on cycle 7 day 1. Germline V gene data show CDR1 as SGHTA and CDR2 as FQGNSA. CDR3 size: 14 residues. V was pared by 2 bases and J by 4 bases, with 9 bases between. Repertoires were generated with immunoSEQ multiplex PCR, while TCRdb's copy carries only in-frame clones and drops some. The sample includes more than 45,000 clones, 80% to 85% of them seen just once. Study results and limitations: Among patients with partial responses at 0.1-3.0 mg/kg, clonal expansion was among the lowest.

The input for sequencing was CD4+ or CD8+ T cells sorted from blood, taken in a trial of the OX40 agonist ivuxolimab. The origin of this receptor is an adult with an advanced solid tumor such as melanoma, head and neck, liver or kidney cancer. V and J are TRBV7-2 and TRBJ2-1; maybe TRBD2 (5 bases). CDR3 region: CASSLMGAYNEQFF. In DNA form, the CDR3 reads TGTGCCAGCAGCTTAATGGGAGCTTACAATGAGCAGTTCTTC.